These 22 T cell receptor beta chains came from one sample sequenced in a study of cytomegalovirus exposure and HLA in healthy donors. Primers for the PCR totalled 60 Vbeta and 13 Jbeta. Sequenced by immunoSEQ multiplex PCR; TCRdb stores in-frame clones only, minus some. The table lists about 160,000 clones, 70% to 75% of them singletons. Material for sequencing was PBMCs. The source of these receptors is a young man in good health and CMV-seropositive.

The chain has TRBV7-9 and TRBJ2-3, with TRBD2 as a possible D gene (6 bases). V was clipped by 5 bases and J by 3 bases, with 12 bases between them. In germline, CDR1 is SEHNR, CDR2 FQNEAQ (reference sequence). This CDR3 comprises 14 residues. CDR3 nucleotide sequence: TGTGCCAGCAGCAGGGGAGGCCGGACAGATACGCAGTATTTT. Its translation: CASSRGGRTDTQYF.

The rearrangement links TRBV5-1 to TRBJ2-2; TRBD1 aligns across 7 bases. CDR3 length: 14 residues. With 6 bases clipped from V and 5 bases from J, the junction kept 7 bases outside the gene matches. The germline CDR1 and CDR2 sequences are SGHRS and YFSETQ. CDR3 protein: CASTRQGGTGELFF. The CDR3 DNA reads TGCGCCAGCACCCGACAGGGTGGAACCGGGGAGCTGTTTTTT.

The chain recombines TRBV6-5 with TRBJ1-1; D call uncertain. Germline V gives CDR1 MNHEY, CDR2 SVGAGI. Trimming cost V 5 bases and J 6 bases, with 13 bases left between them. The CDR3 extends over 13 amino acids. The CDR3 sequence is CASSPGVRAEAFF. The CDR3 nucleotides read TGTGCCAGCAGTCCCGGGGTTAGGGCTGAAGCTTTCTTT.

The chain couples TRBV2 to TRBJ2-2; 7 bases map to TRBD1. Germline V CDR1 and CDR2: SNHLY, FYNNEI. With V trimmed by 3 bases and J by 7 bases, 2 bases remained unmatched. The CDR3 has 13 residues. The CDR3 DNA follows: TGTGCCAGCAGTGAGGGACAGCACGGGGAGCTGTTTTTT. This codes for CASSEGQHGELFF.

On this clone itself: The junction departs from germline at one end; a sequencing error may be responsible. The V gene is TRBV7-7, the J gene TRBJ2-5, with a possible D match to TRBD2 (6 bases). Germline-derived CDR1 and CDR2 are SSHAT and FNYEAQ (reference sequence). The CDR3 is 16 residues long. The CDR3 DNA reads TGTGCTAGCAGCCTGGGGGGAACAAGGTCTCAAGAGACCCAGTACTTC. This encodes CASSLGGTRSQETQYF.

The chain carries TRBV5-8 and TRBJ1-4, with 7 bases aligning to TRBD1. CDR1 and CDR2 (germline): SGHTS, YDEGEE. Germline trimming cut 0 bases from V and 0 bases from J; bases unmatched to any gene: 5. The CDR3 totals 17 residues. In nucleotides, the CDR3 is TGTGCCAGCAGCTTGGGGGACAGCCTTGCAACTAATGAAAAACTGTTTTTT. Translating gives CASSLGDSLATNEKLFF. Filled out from reference TRBV5-8 and TRBJ1-4, the complete variable domain reads EAGVTQSPTHLIKTRGQQATLRCSPISGHTSVYWYQQALGLGLQFLLWYDEGEERNRGNFPPRFSGRQFPNYSSELNVNALELEDSALYLCASSLGDSLATNEKLFFGSGTQLSVL.

This clone was detected only a few times. V gene TRBV9 combines with J gene TRBJ2-4, with D uncertain. The CDR3 runs 14 residues. Trimming took off 3 bases at V and 0 bases at J, with 7 bases between the two ends. In germline, CDR1 is SGDLS, CDR2 YYNGEE. The CDR3 DNA is TGTGCCAGCAGCGCCAGTCTAGCCAAAAACATTCAGTACTTC. Translating gives CASSASLAKNIQYF.

The chain recombines TRBV25-1 with TRBJ2-3; 7 nucleotides align to TRBD1. Germline V gene data show CDR1 as MGHDK and CDR2 as SYGVNS. V was pared by 5 bases and J by 2 bases, with 16 bases of the junction left unmatched. The CDR3 length is 18 residues. This chain's CDR3 is CASSPPYDREFFTDTQYF. The CDR3 DNA sequence: TGTGCCAGCAGTCCGCCGTATGACAGGGAGTTCTTCACAGATACGCAGTATTTT. The whole variable domain, filled in from reference TRBV25-1 and TRBJ2-3, reads EADIYQTPRYLVIGTGKKITLECSQTMGHDKMYWYQQDPGMELHLIHYSYGVNSTEKGDLSSESTVSRIRTEHFPLTLESARPSHTSQYLCASSPPYDREFFTDTQYFGPGTRLTVL.

The table lists this clone with a few counts. The genes are TRBV29-1 and TRBJ1-1; tentative D call: TRBD1 (5 bases). CDR1 is SQVTM, CDR2 ANQGSEA, per germline. V lost 5 bases to trimming and J lost 5 bases, with 12 bases between them. The CDR3 covers 12 residues. Here the CDR3 reads CSVRAGRTEAFF. The CDR3 coding sequence is TGCAGCGTTCGGGCAGGGAGGACTGAAGCTTTCTTT.

The table lists this clone with a few counts. The CDR3 protein is CAWSREDSNQPQHF. The CDR3 DNA is TGTGCCTGGAGTAGGGAGGATAGCAATCAGCCCCAGCATTTT. The rearrangement joins TRBV30 to TRBJ1-5; D remains unclear. The V and J ends lost 2 bases and 0 bases respectively, with 8 bases between them. Per the germline V gene, CDR1 is GTSNPN and CDR2 is SVGIG (reference sequence). The CDR3 length is 14 residues.

This clone was detected once. The gene calls are TRBV5-1 and TRBJ1-1; possibly TRBD1 for D (6 bases). Germline V lookup: CDR1 SGHRS, CDR2 YFSETQ. Trimming removed 4 bases at V and 5 bases at J, with 18 bases between. CDR3 size: 15 residues. The CDR3 sequence is CASSPSATGRTEAFF. Here the CDR3 DNA reads TGCGCCAGCAGCCCCTCAGCTACAGGGAGAACTGAAGCTTTCTTT. Using reference TRBV5-1 and TRBJ1-1 for the parts outside the CDR3, the full variable domain is KAGVTQTPRYLIKTRGQQVTLSCSPISGHRSVSWYQQTPGQGLQFLFEYFSETQRNKGNFPGRFSGRQFSNSRSEMNVSTLELGDSALYLCASSPSATGRTEAFFGQGTRLTVV.

This chain connects TRBV19 to TRBJ1-5, with a tentative D call TRBD1 (6 bases). The CDR3 has 13 amino acids. CDR1 is LNHDA and CDR2 is SQIVND in the germline V gene (reference sequence). V lost 7 bases to trimming and J lost 5 bases, with 12 bases between them. CDR3 nucleotides: TGTGCCAGTACCGACCAGGGGTATCAGCCCCAGCATTTT. Its protein product is CASTDQGYQPQHF.

CDR3 amino acids: CASSLTGTSRSYADTQYF. The CDR3 nucleotides read TGCGCCAGCAGCTTAACCGGGACTAGCAGGAGTTACGCAGATACGCAGTATTTT. The rearrangement joins TRBV5-1 to TRBJ2-3, with 9 bases fitting TRBD2. The germline V gene encodes CDR1 SGHRS and CDR2 YFSETQ. This CDR3 contains 18 residues. V gave up 2 bases and J gave up 4 bases; unmatched junction bases: 14.

This sequence joins TRBV7-9 and TRBJ2-7; 7 bases are shared with TRBD2. Germline values: CDR1 SEHNR, CDR2 FQNEAQ (reference sequence). CDR3 length: 17 amino acids. Losses at the gene ends were 1 base for V and 7 bases for J; bases not matched to a gene: 16. Here the CDR3 DNA reads TGTGCCAGCAGCTTAGTTTCGCTAGCGGAAGATGTGAGGGAGCAGTACGTC. Its translation is CASSLVSLAEDVREQYV.

V and J are TRBV29-1 and TRBJ2-2, with D tentatively TRBD1 (5 bases). CDR3 size: 12 residues. CDR1 and CDR2 (germline): SQVTM, ANQGSEA. V lost 7 bases and J 7 bases, leaving 13 bases between the germline ends. The CDR3 nucleotides are TGCAGCGCCGTGGGGCAGATCGGGGAGCTGTTTTTT. Residues: CSAVGQIGELFF.

This clone has more than one count but fewer than ten. The V call is TRBV4-1, the J call TRBJ2-7, with 10 bases matching TRBD2. This CDR3 spans 14 amino acids. From germline, CDR1 is MGHRA and CDR2 YSYEKL. The V and J ends lost 1 base and 4 bases, in that order; junction bases with no gene match: 1. The CDR3, as DNA: TGCGCCAGCAGCCAAGGGACTAGCGGATACGAGCAGTACGTC. As protein: CASSQGTSGYEQYV.

This chain links TRBV29-1 with TRBJ1-1; possibly TRBD1 for D (6 bases). Germline V CDR1 and CDR2: SQVTM, ANQGSEA. There are 15 residues in the CDR3. V was pared by 6 bases and J by 7 bases, with 24 bases between. The CDR3: CSVGAVGVGEGEAFF. CDR3 sequence (DNA): TGCAGCGTGGGGGCCGTCGGTGTAGGGGAGGGTGAAGCTTTCTTT.

The chain has TRBV15 and TRBJ2-3; 7 nucleotides match TRBD2. The CDR3 spans 15 residues. Germline loops: CDR1 LNHNV, CDR2 YYDKDF (reference sequence). V shed 0 bases and J 4 bases; nucleotides not matched to a gene: 4. CDR3 region: CATSRDRGGADTQYF. In nucleotides, the CDR3 is TGTGCCACCAGCAGAGATCGTGGGGGGGCAGATACGCAGTATTTT.

This clone was recorded a few times. This chain connects TRBV30 to TRBJ1-2, with D hard to call. Trimming left V 5 bases short and J 1 base short, with 11 bases between. Germline V gives CDR1 GTSNPN, CDR2 SVGIG (reference sequence). The CDR3 covers 13 residues. The CDR3 bases are TGTGCCTGGTCTTCGGTACTTAACTATGGCTACACCTTC. Amino acids: CAWSSVLNYGYTF.

The chain combines TRBV30 with TRBJ2-2; 12 bases are shared with TRBD2. V shed 2 bases, J shed 6 bases, and the junction held 13 bases outside the gene matches. Germline V lookup: CDR1 GTSNPN, CDR2 SVGIG (reference sequence). This CDR3 is built from 18 residues. CDR3 bases: TGTGCCTGGAGTACTCCTGGACTAGCGGGGCCAACCTCCGGGGAGCTGTTTTTT. Amino acid sequence: CAWSTPGLAGPTSGELFF.

This clone occurred a few times. The J gene is TRBJ2-3, the V gene TRBV10-3; the match to TRBD2 covers 8 bases. Looked up from germline, CDR1 is ENHRY and CDR2 is SYGVKD. The CDR3 spans 15 residues. J was trimmed by 4 bases and V by 2 bases; bases with no gene match: 5. The CDR3 nucleotides are TGTGCCATCAGTGAGGGGGCGGGAGGAGCAGATACGCAGTATTTT. It translates to CAISEGAGGADTQYF.

J is TRBJ2-1 and V is TRBV10-2; 14 nucleotides agree with TRBD2. The CDR3 is 15 amino acids. Germline trimming cut 6 bases from V and 9 bases from J; bases unmatched to any gene: 7. The germline CDR1 and CDR2 sequences are WSHSY and SAAADI. In DNA, the CDR3 is TGCGCCAGCAGGAAGGGACTAGCGGGAGAGGGTGAGCAGTTCTTC. Translated: CASRKGLAGEGEQFF.